This T cell receptor (beta chain) came from a study of OX40 agonist ivuxolimab in advanced cancers. For the study at large: The dose-escalation cohort was around 83% male, with a mean age of approximately 61 years, ranging about 23 to 79. Study results and caveats: CD4+ and CD8+ blood T cells expanded clonally by week 6 at 0.1 to 3.0 mg/kg.

TCRdb keeps only in-frame clones here, not all; method: immunoSEQ multiplex PCR. Altogether tens of thousands of clones are present, about 90% being singletons, with the ten largest covering 4.5% to 5.5%. A word on this clone: Its cognate antigen is unknown.

Looked up from germline, CDR1 is SGHVS and CDR2 is FQNEAQ. The CDR3 extends over 16 amino acids. With V trimmed by 5 bases and J by 2 bases, 7 bases remained unmatched. Here the sequenced sample was CD4+ or CD8+ T cells sorted from blood, taken in a trial of the OX40 agonist ivuxolimab. The sequence came from an adult with an advanced solid tumor such as melanoma, head and neck, liver or kidney cancer. The V and J genes are TRBV7-8 and TRBJ2-7, with 12 bases lining up with TRBD2. In nucleotides, the CDR3 is TGTGCCAGCAGCGCACACCGACTAGCGGGAGCCTACGAGCAGTACTTC. This translates into CASSAHRLAGAYEQYF.